Listed below are T cell receptor beta chains from one sample, sequenced in a study of T cell responses to AZD1222 COVID-19 vaccine. TCRdb's copy holds only in-frame clones and misses some; the assay was immunoSEQ multiplex PCR. The sample carries over 95,000 clones, around nine tenths recorded once. Here the sequenced sample was peripheral blood, taken on day 0 of AZD1222 vaccination. These receptors were taken from an adult in good health. CDR3s include the opening cysteine and the closing phenylalanine or tryptophan. A D gene is named only where the DNA matches it firmly. Only part of the rows carry a size: once, few, many, or a class if the clone is expanded.

CDR3 DNA	CDR3 protein	clone size	D gene	V gene	J gene
TGTGCCAGCAGCCCCTTAGATATAGCCAAAAACATTCAGTACTTC	CASSPLDIAKNIQYF	few	-	TRBV7-9	TRBJ2-4
TGCAGCGTTGAAGAAACGGGACAGGGGTATGAAAAACTGTTTTTT	CSVEETGQGYEKLFF	-	TRBD1	TRBV29-1	TRBJ1-4
TGTGCCAGCAGTGTGGCTAGCGGTATCTACGAGCAGTACTTC	CASSVASGIYEQYF	-	TRBD2	TRBV2	TRBJ2-7
TGTGCCAGCAGCTTCGGACAGAACACTGAAGCTTTCTTT	CASSFGQNTEAFF	-	-	TRBV11-2	TRBJ1-1
TGTGCCAGCAGCCGGTCCGGCAGACACAATGAGCAGTTCTTC	CASSRSGRHNEQFF	-	-	TRBV7-2	TRBJ2-1
TGTGCCAGCAGTGAAAAGGGACAAGTATATAATTCACCCCTCCACTTT	CASSEKGQVYNSPLHF	once	-	TRBV27	TRBJ1-6
TGCGCCAGCAGCTTCTCCGGGACAGGGGGCGAGACCCAGTACTTC	CASSFSGTGGETQYF	-	TRBD1	TRBV5-1	TRBJ2-5
TGTGCCAGCAGTGGGAGGACAGGGAGGACTGAAGCTTTCTTT	CASSGRTGRTEAFF	once	TRBD1	TRBV2	TRBJ1-1
TGTGCCAGCAGCAACCTGGACAGACCTTACGAGCAGTACTTC	CASSNLDRPYEQYF	-	-	TRBV9	TRBJ2-7
TGCAGCGTTACCGGGACAGGGTCCGTCTACGAGCAGTACTTC	CSVTGTGSVYEQYF	once	TRBD1	TRBV29-1	TRBJ2-7
TGTGCCATCAGTTTACTAGAGTTCTCCTACAATGAGCAGTTCTTC	CAISLLEFSYNEQFF	-	-	TRBV10-3	TRBJ2-1
TGTGCCAGCAGTCCGCGATTCAGGGGTGGTGGGGTTACGACCGGGGAGCTGTTTTTT	CASSPRFRGGGVTTGELFF	-	-	TRBV27	TRBJ2-2
TGTGCCAGCAATCTAGCGGGAGGGAATGAGCAGTTCTTC	CASNLAGGNEQFF	-	TRBD2	TRBV28	TRBJ2-1
TGTGCCAGCAGCTCCCTCCCCGGGGGGGGGCCCCCTTACGAGCAGTACTTC	CASSSLPGGGPPYEQYF	-	TRBD2	TRBV13	TRBJ2-7
TGTGCCAGCACCTTAGCGGGAGGGCCGTATGAGCAGTACTTC	CASTLAGGPYEQYF	-	TRBD2	TRBV5-8	TRBJ2-7